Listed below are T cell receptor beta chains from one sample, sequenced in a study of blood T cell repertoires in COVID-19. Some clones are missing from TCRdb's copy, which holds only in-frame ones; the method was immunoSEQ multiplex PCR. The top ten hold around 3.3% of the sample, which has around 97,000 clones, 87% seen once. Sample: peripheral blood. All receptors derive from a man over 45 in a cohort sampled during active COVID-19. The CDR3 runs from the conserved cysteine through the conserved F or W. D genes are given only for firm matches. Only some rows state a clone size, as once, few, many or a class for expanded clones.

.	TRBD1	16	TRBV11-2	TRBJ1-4	TGTGCCAGCAGCTTAGGGAGAACAGGGGCTAATGAAAAACTGTTTTTT	CASSLGRTGANEKLFF
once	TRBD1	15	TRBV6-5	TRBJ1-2	TGTGCCAGCAGACTAAGACTGACAGGGAACTATGGCTACACCTTC	CASRLRLTGNYGYTF
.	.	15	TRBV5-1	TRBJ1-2	TGCGCCAGCAGCTTGGCCGGGTCGTGGAACTATGGCTACACCTTC	CASSLAGSWNYGYTF
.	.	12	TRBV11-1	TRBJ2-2	TGTGCCAGCAGTGGGGGGACCGGGGAGCTGTTTTTT	CASSGGTGELFF
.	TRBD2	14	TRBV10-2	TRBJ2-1	TGCGCCAGCAGTGCCCGGACTAGTTTCGATGAGCAGTTCTTC	CASSARTSFDEQFF
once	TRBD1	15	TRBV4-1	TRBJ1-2	TGCGCCAGCAGCCAACCCGGGACAGGGAACTATGGCTACACCTTC	CASSQPGTGNYGYTF
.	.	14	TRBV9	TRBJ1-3	TGTGCCAGCAGCGTAGGCACTCCGGGAAACACCATATATTTT	CASSVGTPGNTIYF
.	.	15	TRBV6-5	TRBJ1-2	TGTGCCAGCAGTTACAGTAACACAGGGCGAGGCGGCTACACCTTC	CASSYSNTGRGGYTF
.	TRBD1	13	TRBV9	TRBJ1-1	TGTGCCAGCACGCCCGGTGACAGGGGAGAAGCTTTCTTT	CASTPGDRGEAFF
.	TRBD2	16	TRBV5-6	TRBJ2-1	TGTGCCAGCACCGATAAGGGGCGGGGGGGCTACAATGAGCAGTTCTTC	CASTDKGRGGYNEQFF
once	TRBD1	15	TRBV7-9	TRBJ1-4	TGTGCCAGCATAGATTCGGGACAGCAATTTGAAAAACTGTTTTTT	CASIDSGQQFEKLFF
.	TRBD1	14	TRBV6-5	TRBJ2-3	TGTGCCAGCAGGACAGGGGGCGGTTTAGATACGCAGTATTTT	CASRTGGGLDTQYF
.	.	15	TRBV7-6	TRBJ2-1	TGTGCCAGCAGCCGCGGGACGGCCACCTACAATGAGCAGTTCTTC	CASSRGTATYNEQFF
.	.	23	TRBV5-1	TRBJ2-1	TGCGCCAGCAGCTCACCCGGATGGAGGGATGTTTGGGTCGAATGGTGTCGAAACAATGAGCAGTTCTTC	CASSSPGWRDVWVEWCRNNEQFF
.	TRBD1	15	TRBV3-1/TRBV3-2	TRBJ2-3	TGTGCCAGCAGCCGAGGACAGGGTAGCACAGATACGCAGTATTTT	CASSRGQGSTDTQYF
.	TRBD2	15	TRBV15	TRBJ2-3	TGTGCCACCAGCAGAGGCGGACTAGCCACAGATACGCAGTATTTT	CATSRGGLATDTQYF
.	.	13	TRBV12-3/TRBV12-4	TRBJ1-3	TGTGCCAGCAGTCCTCCTGCGGGAAACACCATATATTTT	CASSPPAGNTIYF
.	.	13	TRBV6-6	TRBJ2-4	TGTGCCAGCAGTCAGCTTACCAAAAACATTCAGTACTTC	CASSQLTKNIQYF
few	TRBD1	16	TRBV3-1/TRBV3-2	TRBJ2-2	TGTGCCAGCAGCCAAGAGGCAGGGGGTGGATCCGGGGAGCTGTTTTTT	CASSQEAGGGSGELFF
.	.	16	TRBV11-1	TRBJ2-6	TGTGCCGTTCAGACAGCTTTGCACTCTGGGGCCAACGTCCTGACTTTC	CAVQTALHSGANVLTF
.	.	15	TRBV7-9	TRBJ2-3	TGTGCCAGCAGCTTAGGGTTCAGGGGGGCAGATACGCAGTATTTT	CASSLGFRGADTQYF
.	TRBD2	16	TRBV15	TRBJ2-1	TGTGCCACCAGCAGGTCGAGCGGGGGGGTCTACAATGAGCAGTTCTTC	CATSRSSGGVYNEQFF
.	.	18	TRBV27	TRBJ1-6	TGTGCCAGCTCATCACTAGGACGGCAAAGCTCCTATAATTCACCCCTCCACTTT	CASSSLGRQSSYNSPLHF
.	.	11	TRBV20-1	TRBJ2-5	TGCAGTGCCGAGCTTTTTGAGACCCAGTACTTC	CSAELFETQYF
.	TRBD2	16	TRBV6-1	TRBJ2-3	TGTGCCAGCAGTGTTACTAGCGGGGGGGGCACAGATACGCAGTATTTT	CASSVTSGGGTDTQYF
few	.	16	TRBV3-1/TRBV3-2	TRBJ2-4	TGTGCCAGCAGCCAATGGGGGGATCTAGCCAAAAACATTCAGTACTTC	CASSQWGDLAKNIQYF
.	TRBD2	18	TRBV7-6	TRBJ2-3	TGTGCCAGCAGCGTCCCGACTAGCGGGGGGCCGAGCACAGATACGCAGTATTTT	CASSVPTSGGPSTDTQYF
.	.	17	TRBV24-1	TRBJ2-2	TGTGCCACCAGTGATGAGAGCCGCGACACCTTCACCGGGGAGCTGTTTTTT	CATSDESRDTFTGELFF
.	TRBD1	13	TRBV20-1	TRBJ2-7	TGCAGTGCTAGTGGACAGGGGTCCTACGAGCAGTACTTC	CSASGQGSYEQYF
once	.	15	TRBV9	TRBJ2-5	TGTGCCAGCAGCGTAGGGCAGGGAACCCAAGAGACCCAGTACTTC	CASSVGQGTQETQYF
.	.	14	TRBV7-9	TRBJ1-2	TGTGCCAGCAGCCCAGAGGTGGATTTGAGGGGCTACACCTTC	CASSPEVDLRGYTF
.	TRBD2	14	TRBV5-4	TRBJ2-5	TGTGCCAGCAGCGTGGGGGGGGACGGAGAGACCCAGTACTTC	CASSVGGDGETQYF
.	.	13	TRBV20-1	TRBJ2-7	TGCAGTGCTAGTCCGGGGATTTCCTACGAGCAGTACTTC	CSASPGISYEQYF
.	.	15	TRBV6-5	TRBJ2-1	TGTGCCAGCAGTCGGGGTGGTGGGGGCTTAGGAGAGCAGTTCTTC	CASSRGGGGLGEQFF
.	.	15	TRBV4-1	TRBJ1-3	TGCGCCAGCAGCCAAGGGGACTCAAGCGGAAACACCATATATTTT	CASSQGDSSGNTIYF
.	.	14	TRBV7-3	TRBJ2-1	TGTGCCAGCAGCCACGGGACTGGATACAATGAGCAGTTCTTC	CASSHGTGYNEQFF
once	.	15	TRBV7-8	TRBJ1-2	TGTGCCAGCAGCTTAGGGGCGTCAGGTCCTCGGGGCTACACCTTC	CASSLGASGPRGYTF